This T cell receptor beta chain was sequenced during a study of radiotherapy plus CTLA-4 blockade in lung cancer. On the study more broadly: Patients showed objective responses in roughly 18% of cases, and disease control was achieved by around 30%. Broader study findings: After radiotherapy and ipilimumab, tumor-derived clones expanded in peripheral blood.

Using immunoSEQ multiplex PCR, the repertoire was profiled, and TCRdb retains in-frame clones only, with some absent. In the table there are some 80,000 clones, 84% of which are singletons. In regard to this clone: Its target is not known.

This CDR3 region has 15 residues. The V gene end was trimmed by 2 bases and the J gene end by 0 bases; junction bases not matched to a gene: 2. Per germline, CDR1 MNHEY and CDR2 SVGAGI. Focal radiation and CTLA-4 blockade (ipilimumab) were tested in chemo-refractory metastatic non-small-cell lung cancer patients. The rearrangement uses TRBV6-5 and TRBJ2-5, with 8 bases matching TRBD2. This sample comprised peripheral blood, obtained from a patient treated with radiotherapy plus ipilimumab. The clonotype comes from a human donor with non-small cell lung cancer who had stable disease on radiotherapy plus ipilimumab. The CDR3 nucleotides are TGTGCCAGCAGTTACACTAGCGGCTACCAAGAGACCCAGTACTTC. Residues: CASSYTSGYQETQYF.